These 31 T cell receptor beta chains were all obtained from the same sample, sequenced in a study of blood T cell repertoires in COVID-19. The data were produced by immunoSEQ multiplex PCR, yet TCRdb's version contains in-frame clones alone and is incomplete. The sample shows 75,000 to 90,000 clones, less than 85% of them seen only once. The sequenced sample consisted of peripheral blood. Receptors originate from a human donor in a cohort sampled during active COVID-19.

This chain links TRBV6-5 with TRBJ1-5; weak D call: TRBD1 (6 bases). Germline V CDR1 and CDR2: MNHEY, SVGAGI. The V gene lost 5 bases and the J gene lost 5 bases, with 16 bases spanning the gap. This CDR3 is built from 15 residues. CDR3 region: CASSLMTGSHQPQHF. The CDR3 DNA is TGTGCCAGCAGTCTTATGACAGGTTCCCATCAGCCCCAGCATTTT.

The gene calls are TRBV7-2 and TRBJ1-1; D not resolved. Trimming cost V 6 bases and J 0 bases, with 8 bases left between them. This CDR3 is built from 13 residues. From germline, CDR1 is SGHTA and CDR2 FQGNSA. CDR3 in amino acids: CASRFFMNTEAFF. CDR3 bases: TGTGCCAGCAGGTTTTTTATGAACACTGAAGCTTTCTTT.

This chain joins TRBV9 and TRBJ2-2, with TRBD1 as a possible D gene (5 bases). CDR3 length: 14 residues. The V gene's germline CDR1 is SGDLS and CDR2 YYNGEE. Trimming cost V 3 bases and J 2 bases, with 8 bases left between them. The CDR3 nucleotides are TGTGCCAGCAGCGCCCAGGGAAACACCGGGGAGCTGTTTTTT. Its translation: CASSAQGNTGELFF.

The V gene is TRBV21-1, the J gene TRBJ2-5; TRBD1, the table's D call, lacks a check against the DNA. TRBV21-1 is designated a pseudogene. There are 18 residues in the CDR3. The CDR3 here is CASSNQPELMTGEETQYF. The CDR3 DNA is TGTGCCAGCAGCAACCAACCGGAACTCATGACAGGGGAGGAGACCCAGTACTTC.

In its sample, this clone was seen once. The DNA for the CDR3 is TGTGCCAGCAGTTCCCTGGACAGTTTTAATTCACCCCTCCACTTT. This encodes CASSSLDSFNSPLHF. The V gene is TRBV6-2 or TRBV6-3, the J gene TRBJ1-6; D perhaps matches TRBD1 (6 bases). The CDR3 has 15 residues. In germline, CDR1 is MNHEY, CDR2 SVGEGT. V dropped 4 bases and J dropped 6 bases, with 13 bases sitting between them.

CDR3 region: CASSPYGYTF. The CDR3 nucleotides are TGTGCCAGCAGTCCTTATGGCTACACCTTC. V and J are TRBV2 and TRBJ1-2, with D uncertain. CDR3 length equals 10 residues. Trimming pared 5 bases from V and 5 bases from J, leaving 3 bases between. The germline V gene has CDR1 SNHLY and CDR2 FYNNEI.

V gene TRBV28 combines with J gene TRBJ1-5; D may be TRBD1 (6 bases). The CDR3 runs 16 residues. Trimming removed 6 bases at V and 2 bases at J, with 17 bases between. Germline V CDR1 and CDR2: MDHEN, SYDVKM. In DNA form, the CDR3 reads TGTGCCAGCAGCCCTAACAGGGATGTGGGCAATCAGCCCCAGCATTTT. Amino acid sequence: CASSPNRDVGNQPQHF.

The V call is TRBV5-1, the J call TRBJ2-3; TRBD2 agrees at 12 bases. Germline V gives CDR1 SGHRS, CDR2 YFSETQ. V lost 4 bases, J lost 6 bases, and 3 bases stayed unmatched. The CDR3 is 14 residues long. Written as DNA, the CDR3 is TGCGCCAGCAGCCCGGGACTAGCGGGCGATACGCAGTATTTT. Protein: CASSPGLAGDTQYF.

V usage is TRBV9 and J usage is TRBJ1-1; D might be TRBD1 (5 bases). The CDR3 length is 14 residues. V dropped 0 bases and J dropped 1 base, with 7 bases sitting between them. CDR1 and CDR2 from the germline V gene are SGDLS and YYNGEE. The CDR3 region is CASSVVTGNTEAFF. The CDR3 DNA sequence: TGTGCCAGCAGCGTAGTCACAGGGAACACTGAAGCTTTCTTT.

This clone showed up just a few times. This chain joins TRBV7-9 and TRBJ2-1; TRBD2 agrees at 12 bases. The CDR3 has 14 amino acids. J was trimmed by 14 bases and V by 5 bases; bases with no gene match: 10. Germline V CDR1 and CDR2: SEHNR, FQNEAQ (reference sequence). CDR3 amino acids: CASSRLTSGSLEFF. The CDR3 DNA follows: TGTGCCAGCAGCCGATTGACTAGCGGGAGTTTGGAGTTCTTC.

The chain recombines TRBV6-6 with TRBJ1-6; TRBD1 is a possible D gene (6 bases). This CDR3 has 14 amino acids. Trimming stripped 4 bases from V and 6 bases from J, with 10 bases between. Germline V gene sequence: CDR1 MNHNY, CDR2 SVGAGI (reference sequence). The CDR3 coding sequence is TGTGCCAGCAGTTCACAGGGCCTTAATTCACCCCTCCACTTT. As protein: CASSSQGLNSPLHF.

This rearrangement joins TRBV5-1 to TRBJ2-3, with TRBD2 identical over 11 bases. After removal of 0 bases from V and 4 bases from J, the junction contained 4 bases not matched to a gene. The CDR3 has 16 amino acids. Germline V gives CDR1 SGHRS, CDR2 YFSETQ. The CDR3 sequence: CASSLGTSGSADTQYF. CDR3 in DNA: TGCGCCAGCAGCTTGGGTACTAGCGGGAGTGCAGATACGCAGTATTTT. The full variable domain, in which reference TRBV5-1 and TRBJ2-3 provide the parts outside the CDR3, is KAGVTQTPRYLIKTRGQQVTLSCSPISGHRSVSWYQQTPGQGLQFLFEYFSETQRNKGNFPGRFSGRQFSNSRSEMNVSTLELGDSALYLCASSLGTSGSADTQYFGPGTRLTVL.

This chain links TRBV18 with TRBJ1-2; the D gene is possibly TRBD1 (5 bases). V was cut by 5 bases and J by 3 bases, with 19 bases left in between. This CDR3 spans 16 amino acids. In germline, CDR1 is KGHSH, CDR2 LQKENI. The CDR3 here is CASSTPTGGTDYGYTF. The CDR3 DNA sequence: TGTGCCAGCTCAACCCCGACGGGGGGAACGGACTATGGCTACACCTTC.

This clone came up a few times. One junction end does not reproduce the germline sequence, and a read error may be involved. The genes are TRBV25-1 and TRBJ2-2, with 7 bases identical to TRBD2. The CDR3 runs 14 residues. In germline, CDR1 is MGHDK, CDR2 SYGVNS. The CDR3 DNA sequence: TGTGCCACCAGTTTTGCGGGAGTTGCCGGGGAGCTGTTTTTT. Its protein is CATSFAGVAGELFF.

The chain links TRBV12-3 or TRBV12-4 to TRBJ1-1, with a tentative D call TRBD1 (5 bases). The CDR3 consists of 13 residues. V was trimmed by 6 bases and J by 5 bases, leaving 13 bases between them. The CDR3 loop is CASSGGRGTEAFF. In DNA form, the CDR3 reads TGTGCCAGCAGCGGGGGTAGGGGAACTGAAGCTTTCTTT.

The chain recombines TRBV19 with TRBJ2-7; D is perhaps TRBD1 (7 bases). V dropped 9 bases and J dropped 0 bases, with 21 bases sitting between them. This CDR3 is 16 amino acids long. Germline loops: CDR1 LNHDA, CDR2 SQIVND (reference sequence). CDR3 nucleotides: TGTGCCAGCGGAGGGCAGGGAACAGGGGCCTCCTACGAGCAGTACTTC. Its protein product is CASGGQGTGASYEQYF.

V and J are TRBV29-1 and TRBJ2-3; no firm D call. The CDR3 length is 14 residues. Deletions cut 4 bases from V and 4 bases from J, with 15 bases between. Germline V gene lookup returns CDR1 SQVTM and CDR2 ANQGSEA. The CDR3 is CSVGASPRADTQYF. In DNA form, the CDR3 reads TGCAGCGTTGGGGCCAGCCCCCGAGCAGATACGCAGTATTTT.

The V and J genes are TRBV30 and TRBJ2-7; 13 bases map to TRBD2. The CDR3 spans 14 residues. The V and J ends lost 7 bases and 1 base, in that order; junction bases with no gene match: 4. Germline V CDR1 and CDR2: GTSNPN, SVGIG (reference sequence). CDR3 DNA: TGTGCCTCAGGACTAGCGGGGGAGTCCTACGAGCAGTACTTC. Protein product: CASGLAGESYEQYF.

The chain employs TRBV2 and TRBJ2-1; D may be TRBD2 (6 bases). This CDR3 comprises 14 residues. The germline V gene has CDR1 SNHLY and CDR2 FYNNEI. The V gene lost 7 bases and the J gene lost 2 bases, with 12 bases spanning the gap. The CDR3 sequence is CASKTGSTYNEQFF. The CDR3, as DNA: TGTGCCAGCAAAACCGGGAGCACCTACAATGAGCAGTTCTTC.

The chain recombines TRBV4-2 with TRBJ1-4; D not resolved. Trimming took 0 bases from V and 6 from J, leaving 11 bases between them. Germline V gene sequence: CDR1 LGHNA, CDR2 YNFKEQ. The length of the CDR3 is 15 residues. The CDR3: CASSQEARADEKLFF. In nucleotides, the CDR3 is TGTGCCAGCAGCCAAGAGGCGAGGGCAGATGAAAAACTGTTTTTT.

This chain links TRBV18 with TRBJ2-7, with TRBD2 identical over 12 bases. The CDR3 covers 15 residues. CDR1 is KGHSH, CDR2 LQKENI, per germline. V shed 2 bases, J shed 5 bases, and the junction held 4 bases outside the gene matches. As DNA, the CDR3 is TGTGCCAGCTCACCAGGACTAGCGGGAACCCACGAGCAGTACTTC. Amino acid sequence: CASSPGLAGTHEQYF.

This chain joins TRBV18 and TRBJ1-6; a possible D gene is TRBD1 (5 bases). The CDR3 is made up of 15 amino acids. Germline CDR1 and CDR2: KGHSH and LQKENI. V lost 5 bases and J lost 5, with 13 bases in between. The CDR3 region has the DNA TGTGCCAGCTCAATGGCGGGGGGAGATAATTCACCCCTCCACTTT. Its protein is CASSMAGGDNSPLHF.

The chain links TRBV5-1 to TRBJ1-5; D is undetermined. From germline, CDR1 is SGHRS and CDR2 YFSETQ. V was trimmed by 5 bases and J by 3 bases, leaving 12 bases between them. CDR3 length equals 14 residues. The CDR3 region is CASSDAGLNQPQHF. The CDR3 coding sequence is TGCGCCAGCAGTGATGCAGGACTCAATCAGCCCCAGCATTTT.

The chain uses TRBV5-1 and TRBJ2-1, with a tentative D call TRBD2 (7 bases). Germline V gene lookup returns CDR1 SGHRS and CDR2 YFSETQ. There are 17 residues in the CDR3. V was trimmed by 0 bases and J by 2 bases, leaving 15 bases between them. The CDR3 is CASSLAPGEGTYNEQFF. CDR3 coding DNA: TGCGCCAGCAGCTTGGCCCCAGGGGAGGGTACCTACAATGAGCAGTTCTTC.

The chain carries TRBV19 and TRBJ2-7; tentative D call: TRBD1 (6 bases). V shed 10 bases and J shed 3 bases, with 13 bases lying between them. The CDR3 has 12 amino acids. Germline CDR1 and CDR2: LNHDA and SQIVND (reference sequence). This chain's CDR3 is CATGQNSYEQYF. The CDR3 coding sequence is TGTGCCACCGGACAGAATAGCTACGAGCAGTACTTC.

J is TRBJ2-5 and V is TRBV28, with 11 nucleotides matching TRBD2. The CDR3 is 16 residues long. The V segment lost 5 bases and the J segment 3 bases; nucleotides outside the gene matches: 8. Germline V gene data show CDR1 as MDHEN and CDR2 as SYDVKM. DNA of the CDR3: TGTGCCAGCAGTAAATTAGCGGGGGGGAGTAAAGAGACCCAGTACTTC. It is translated as CASSKLAGGSKETQYF.

This clone was detected only a few times. In DNA, the CDR3 is TGTGCCTGGAGTCCGGGGTGGCAGGGGTTCCCCTATGGCTACACCTTC. Amino acids: CAWSPGWQGFPYGYTF. The chain carries TRBV30 and TRBJ1-2; maybe TRBD1 (6 bases). V was pared by 2 bases and J by 4 bases, with 20 bases between. This CDR3 comprises 16 residues. Germline lookup yields CDR1 GTSNPN and CDR2 SVGIG (reference sequence).

The chain joins TRBV29-1 to TRBJ1-2; no definite D call. The germline gives CDR1 SQVTM, CDR2 ANQGSEA. The CDR3 sequence is 10 residues long. The ends were cut back, 5 bases at V and 4 bases at J, with 5 bases in the middle. CDR3 protein: CSVNFYGYTF. For the CDR3, the DNA is TGCAGCGTTAACTTCTATGGCTACACCTTC.

V and J are TRBV6-2 or TRBV6-3 and TRBJ2-7; 8 bases agree with TRBD2. CDR1 MNHEY and CDR2 SVGEGT come from the germline V gene. Germline trimming cut 0 bases from V and 0 bases from J; bases unmatched to any gene: 7. CDR3 size: 17 residues. For the CDR3, the DNA is TGTGCCAGCAGTTACTCCCGGCGGGGGGCCTTCTCCTACGAGCAGTACTTC. Translated, it gives CASSYSRRGAFSYEQYF.

The chain joins TRBV6-2 or TRBV6-3 to TRBJ1-4; 8 bases are a match to TRBD1. Per the germline V gene, CDR1 is MNHEY and CDR2 is SVGEGT. The ends lost 2 bases at V and 8 bases at J; junction bases unmatched: 10. The CDR3 is made up of 16 amino acids. The CDR3 region has the DNA TGTGCCAGCAGTTACGCCGGACAGGGCCAGGGAGAAAAACTGTTTTTT. Residues: CASSYAGQGQGEKLFF.

The chain uses TRBV7-8 and TRBJ1-4; a possible D gene is TRBD1 (6 bases). The germline CDR1 and CDR2 sequences are SGHVS and FQNEAQ. The CDR3 has 22 amino acids. The germline V and J ends were trimmed by 3 bases and 4 bases, with 33 bases remaining between them. Written as DNA, the CDR3 is TGTGCCAGCAGCTTCTCCCTACAGGGACTACTTTCTAGTGCCTCGGGTAATGAAAAACTGTTTTTT. Amino acids: CASSFSLQGLLSSASGNEKLFF.